The clone carrying this TCR beta chain was recorded a few times. This sample was included in a study of T cells after yellow fever vaccination. TCRdb processed the 5' RACE reads anew with MiXCR; each CDR3 protein has one entry. The sample consists of approximately 150,000 distinct CDR3 sequences, roughly 9% of them appearing once. The CDR3 runs to 14 residues. V was trimmed by 3 bases and J by 2 bases, leaving 10 bases between them. Germline CDR1 reads LNHNV; CDR2 reads YYDKDF (reference sequence). V and J are TRBV15 and TRBJ2-5, with D possibly matching TRBD2 (6 bases). The TCR sequence derives from a man aged 18 to 30 who received the YFV17D yellow fever vaccine. The sequencing used CD8+ T cells sorted from PBMCs, collected 45 days after the yellow fever booster vaccination. The CDR3 DNA reads TGTGCCACCAGCAGGGATGGGGGGCAAGAGACCCAGTACTTC. Amino acids: CATSRDGGQETQYF.